The sequence of this T cell receptor beta chain was determined in a study of CD8+CD57+ T cells in acquired aplastic anemia. About the research overall: The average for DNA from sorted CD4+ and CD8+ cells was 2.5 to 4 ug.

The use of genomic DNA as template underpinned the TCR beta VDJ and CDR3 profiling. TCRdb processed the reads anew with MiXCR; each CDR3 protein has one entry. The data show some 240,000 distinct CDR3 sequences, roughly 35% seen once. Looked up from germline, CDR1 is SGHRS and CDR2 is YFSETQ. The CDR3 contains 14 residues. Of note for this clonotype: Antigen unknown. Relative to the germline gene, one junction end is altered; a read error may explain this.

Points from the study as a whole: The number of CD8+ CDR3 sequences shared by patients and controls was approximately 28.

Specimen: sorted CD4+, CD8+, or CD8+CD57+ T cells (not recorded which) from PBMCs. This receptor was obtained from a human donor in good health, serving as a control. The rearrangement uses TRBV5-1 and TRBJ2-7, with D unclear. The CDR3 here is CASSFSGISCEQYF. The CDR3 region has the DNA TGCGCCAGCAGCTTTTCAGGTATCTCCTGCGAGCAGTACTTC.